The present entry profiles one T cell receptor beta chain with its context. What it binds is unknown. Pooled samples include second doses given at about 4 or 12 weeks. This entry belongs to a study of T cell responses to AZD1222 COVID-19 vaccine. Study outcomes and limitations: In a largely white British group with more females than males, clonal diversity was possibly underestimated. Repertoire sampling was restricted to post-peak T cell response timepoints. Nearly half of unique spike-specific TCRs reportedly avoided B.1.351 and B.1.1.7 mutated regions.

Germline V gives CDR1 LNHDA, CDR2 SQIVND (reference sequence). Trimming took 5 bases from V and 2 from J, leaving 22 bases between them. The CDR3 spans 19 residues. Only in-frame clones appear in the TCRdb table, and some are missing; sequencing was by immunoSEQ multiplex PCR. The profile shows around 270,000 clones, around 93% of them singletons. J is TRBJ1-6 and V is TRBV19; TRBD1 might be the D (6 bases). This sample comprised peripheral blood, obtained 28 days after the second AZD1222 dose. The sequence derives from an adult who received the AZD1222 COVID-19 vaccine. The CDR3 here is CASSQRLTGPRTYNSPLHF. CDR3 nucleotide sequence: TGTGCCAGTAGTCAAAGATTGACAGGCCCCAGAACCTATAATTCACCCCTCCACTTT.